This is a list of T cell receptor beta chains from one sample in a study of cytomegalovirus exposure and HLA in healthy donors. Here immunoSEQ multiplex PCR was the method, and the copy in TCRdb shows in-frame clones only, minus some. The sample consists of some 180,000 clones, 73% of them appearing once. The sequencing sample was made of PBMCs. Receptors were obtained from a woman under 40 in good health and CMV-seronegative. CDR3s include the opening cysteine and the closing phenylalanine or tryptophan. D genes are given only for firm matches. The size entry is marked missing in some rows and otherwise reads once, few, many or a size class.

14	TRBD1	TRBV5-1	-	TRBJ1-2	CASSRDRGHYGYTF	TGCGCCAGCAGCCGAGACAGGGGGCACTATGGCTACACCTTC
18	TRBD2	TRBV7-6	-	TRBJ2-7	CASSLGLASTSSSYEQYF	TGTGCCAGCAGCTTGGGACTAGCGTCTACATCGAGCTCCTACGAGCAGTACTTC
15	TRBD1	TRBV19	-	TRBJ2-1	CASSRQGARYNEQFF	TGTGCCAGTAGTAGACAGGGGGCGAGATACAATGAGCAGTTCTTC
16	TRBD2	TRBV9	-	TRBJ2-2	CASSALAGGRTGELFF	TGTGCCAGCAGCGCATTAGCGGGGGGCCGCACCGGGGAGCTGTTTTTT
14	TRBD2	TRBV27	few	TRBJ2-7	CASSLLLADGEQYF	TGTGCCAGCAGTTTACTACTAGCGGACGGCGAGCAGTACTTC
15	-	TRBV7-9	-	TRBJ2-1	CASSPGRSSYNEQFF	TGTGCCAGCAGCCCGGGGAGGAGCTCCTACAATGAGCAGTTCTTC
13	-	TRBV15	few	TRBJ1-2	CATSRVGTRGYTF	TGTGCCACCAGCAGAGTCGGGACACGCGGCTACACCTTC
14	-	TRBV6-4	few	TRBJ2-2	CASSDSDSTGELFF	TGTGCCAGCAGTGACTCAGACAGCACCGGGGAGCTGTTTTTT
15	TRBD1	TRBV7-8	-	TRBJ1-1	CASSFFGTGVTEAFF	TGTGCCAGCAGCTTTTTCGGGACAGGGGTCACTGAAGCTTTCTTT
14	TRBD2	TRBV30	-	TRBJ2-1	CAWTQGLAANEQFF	TGTGCCTGGACCCAGGGACTAGCGGCTAATGAGCAGTTCTTC
16	TRBD1	TRBV27	few	TRBJ1-2	CASSPQGDRGLYGYTF	TGTGCCAGCAGTCCACAGGGGGACAGGGGGCTCTATGGCTACACCTTC
14	TRBD2	TRBV4-3	-	TRBJ2-7	CASSPGLASYEQYF	TGCGCCAGCAGCCCAGGACTAGCGTCCTACGAGCAGTACTTC
14	TRBD1	TRBV5-4	few	TRBJ1-2	CASSMGQTLYGYTF	TGTGCCAGCAGCATGGGACAGACCCTTTACGGCTACACCTTC
15	-	TRBV5-4	few	TRBJ2-2	CASSRGGRRTGELFF	TGTGCCAGCAGCCGCGGAGGTCGTCGGACCGGGGAGCTGTTTTTT
15	TRBD1	TRBV7-9	-	TRBJ2-3	CASSLAQGGTDTQYF	TGTGCCAGCAGCTTAGCACAGGGGGGCACAGATACGCAGTATTTT
14	-	TRBV9	-	TRBJ1-1	CASSSGQPNTEAFF	TGTGCCAGCAGCTCCGGACAGCCGAACACTGAAGCTTTCTTT
16	TRBD2	TRBV9	-	TRBJ2-1	CASSVAVGLASNEQFF	TGTGCCAGCAGCGTAGCGGTGGGACTAGCGTCCAATGAGCAGTTCTTC
19	-	TRBV21-1	-	TRBJ2-1	CASSISGSGSGGAYNEQFF	TGTGCCAGCAGCATTTCGGGTAGCGGGAGCGGGGGGGCCTACAATGAGCAGTTCTTC
15	-	TRBV21-1	-	TRBJ2-7	CASSKEDREPYEQYF	TGTGCCAGCAGCAAAGAGGACAGGGAACCCTACGAGCAGTACTTC
15	TRBD1	TRBV4-2	few	TRBJ1-2	CASSHGQGDSYGYTF	TGTGCCAGCAGCCATGGGCAAGGGGACAGTTATGGCTACACCTTC
16	TRBD2	TRBV7-9	-	TRBJ2-1	CASSSRTSGEYNEQFF	TGTGCCAGCAGCTCCCGGACTAGCGGGGAATACAATGAGCAGTTCTTC
14	-	TRBV30	-	TRBJ2-1	CAWRFPLFSNEQFF	TGTGCCTGGAGGTTCCCCCTCTTCTCCAATGAGCAGTTCTTC
14	TRBD1	TRBV2	-	TRBJ1-2	CASSRTGGLGGYTF	TGTGCCAGCAGTCGGACAGGGGGCTTAGGTGGCTACACCTTC
16	-	TRBV10-3	-	TRBJ2-5	CAISEVGGKGQETQYF	TGTGCCATCAGTGAGGTAGGGGGTAAGGGGCAAGAGACCCAGTACTTC
14	TRBD1	TRBV14	few	TRBJ1-1	CASSLRRGLTEAFF	TGTGCCAGCAGCCTTCGCAGGGGGCTTACTGAAGCTTTCTTT
12	-	TRBV6-5	once	TRBJ2-2	CASSRDTGELFF	TGTGCCAGTTCCAGGGACACCGGGGAGCTGTTTTTT
15	TRBD2	TRBV6-4	-	TRBJ2-2	CASSDAGDNTGELFF	TGTGCCAGCAGTGATGCGGGGGACAACACCGGGGAGCTGTTTTTT
15	-	TRBV19	-	TRBJ1-5	CASSRRGSSNQPQHF	TGTGCCAGTAGCCGCAGGGGAAGCAGCAATCAGCCCCAGCATTTT
16	TRBD2	TRBV11-3	-	TRBJ2-1	CASSPLGLAPYNEQFF	TGTGCCAGCAGCCCCTTGGGACTAGCTCCATACAATGAGCAGTTCTTC